The T cell receptor beta chain under discussion was sequenced for a study of multiple sclerosis patients with progressive multifocal leukoencephalopathy. Findings of the study overall: In most PML patients, TRB repertoires appeared less diverse by entropy. Clones expanded at PML were already present before and during natalizumab.

Documented time point: time of PML onset. T3 refers to blood collected at the onset of PML. The protocol was immunoSEQ multiplex PCR, while the TCRdb copy is restricted to in-frame clones and leaves out a portion. The sample contains about 30,000 clones, over 75% of which appear only once. A remark on this clone: The antigen is not known.

The TCR was taken from a human donor with progressive multifocal leukoencephalopathy. The sequencing used PBMCs, collected from a patient treated with natalizumab.

CDR3 loop: CASSSRLALSSYEQYF. CDR3 nucleotide sequence: TGTGCCAGCAGTTCAAGACTAGCGCTGAGCTCCTACGAGCAGTACTTC. This chain joins TRBV27 and TRBJ2-7; 8 bases map to TRBD2. CDR1 is MNHEY and CDR2 is SMNVEV in the germline V gene (reference sequence). The CDR3 contains 16 residues. Trimming took 4 bases from V and 0 from J; bases not matched to a gene: 8.